The clone carrying this T cell receptor beta chain was seen many times. The sample is drawn from a study of T cells in Graves' hyperthyroidism and ophthalmopathy. V was cut by 0 bases and J by 4 bases, with 6 bases left in between. Germline-derived CDR1 and CDR2 are ENHRY and SYGVKD. The CDR3 loop spans 14 amino acids. Amplification targeted TCR beta CDR3 regions from RNA transcripts. Primed by the HTBI set, a first-round RT-PCR was run on the TCR CDR3. MiXCR, applied by TCRdb to the multiplex PCR reads, yields one record per CDR3 protein. Among 620,000 or so distinct CDR3 sequences listed, about 15% were seen once.

Sequencing used blood. The clonotype originates from a woman between 50 and 59 years old with Graves' ophthalmopathy. This rearrangement joins TRBV10-3 to TRBJ2-2; D is ambiguous. CDR3: CAISESATTGELFF. In DNA form, the CDR3 reads TGTGCCATCAGTGAGTCAGCCACCACCGGGGAGCTGTTTTTT.